The rows below give T cell receptor beta chains drawn from one sample of a study of cytomegalovirus exposure and HLA in healthy donors. Sequencing used immunoSEQ multiplex PCR; TCRdb keeps in-frame clones, though not all of them. In the table there are 150,000 to 170,000 clones, approximately 77% of which are singletons. Source material: PBMCs. The source of these receptors is a man younger than 35 in good health and CMV-seronegative. The CDR3 runs from the conserved cysteine through the conserved F or W.

CDR3: CSSSLTGTSGSYSYGQYF; J: TRBJ2-7; V: TRBV7-9
CDR3: CSVEDRGNYGYTF; J: TRBJ1-2; V: TRBV29-1
CDR3: CASSPPGTPIMNTEAFF; J: TRBJ1-1; V: TRBV7-2
CDR3: CASSLAPGNQPQHF; J: TRBJ1-5; V: TRBV5-6
CDR3: CASSWTGKGNQPQHF; J: TRBJ1-5; V: TRBV5-1
CDR3: CASSDHRRNEKLFF; J: TRBJ1-4; V: TRBV6-1
CDR3: CASSWTGRGTGELFF; J: TRBJ2-2; V: TRBV7-8
CDR3: CASSYAYPGTQYF; J: TRBJ2-3; V: TRBV27
CDR3: CASSQDGGTGVVGYTF; J: TRBJ1-2; V: TRBV4-3
CDR3: CASSQERGNEQFF; J: TRBJ2-1; V: TRBV4-3
CDR3: CASREGSGRPQYF; J: TRBJ2-3; V: TRBV7-9
CDR3: CASSYDRGRDYEQYF; J: TRBJ2-7; V: TRBV6-6
CDR3: CASSWTGTDHNEQFF; J: TRBJ2-1; V: TRBV7-9